This T cell receptor beta chain was recovered during a study of radiotherapy plus CTLA-4 blockade in lung cancer. The V end was cut by 0 bases, the J end by 2 bases, with 11 bases between. Germline V gives CDR1 KGHSH, CDR2 LQKENI. This CDR3 comprises 16 residues. This table comes from immunoSEQ multiplex PCR, and its TCRdb copy is limited to in-frame clones, with some not included. The data contain nearly 15,000 clones, 72% of them seen just once; the ten biggest clones take up about 53%. This clone showed up just a few times. The sequencing here drew on peripheral blood, taken from a patient treated with radiotherapy plus ipilimumab. This clonotype was obtained from a human donor with non-small cell lung cancer whose response to radiotherapy plus ipilimumab could not be evaluated. This sequence joins TRBV18 and TRBJ1-5; a weak D match, TRBD1 (6 bases). CDR3 residues: CASSPPSGAGNQPQHF. In DNA form, the CDR3 reads TGTGCCAGCTCACCACCGTCAGGGGCCGGCAATCAGCCCCAGCATTTT.